This T cell receptor (beta chain) stems from a study of T-cell reconstitution after alpha-beta-depleted transplantation in children. J gave up 4 bases and V 6 bases, and 8 bases lay outside the gene matches. Germline CDR1 and CDR2: DFQATT and SNEGSKA (reference sequence). CDR3 size: 13 residues. This clonotype occurred a few times. The library targeted TCRbeta and was prepared with unique molecular identifiers. TCRdb passed the PCR reads through MiXCR, listing each CDR3 protein once. In the table there are under 300,000 distinct CDR3 sequences, about 9.6% of which are singletons. The sample here was PBMCs from the stem cell graft donor, taken from the stem cell graft. V is TRBV20-1 and J is TRBJ1-2; TRBD1 agrees at 7 bases. The receptor was isolated from a human donor who donated a stem cell graft to a child with SCID. CDR3 region: CSALTGVVYGYTF. The CDR3 DNA sequence: TGCAGTGCACTTACAGGGGTTGTCTATGGCTACACCTTC.